This is a list of T cell receptor beta chains from one sample in a study of shared clonotypes between healthy human individuals. Data came from immunoSEQ multiplex PCR; TCRdb stores just in-frame clones and leaves some out. The profile shows around 1.6 million clones, 98% of them singletons. Sequencing was done on a sample of naive CD4+ T cells sorted from blood. Receptor source: a man younger than 40 in good health. CDR3s include the opening cysteine and the closing phenylalanine or tryptophan. Each record gives: clone size, V gene, J gene, D gene, CDR3 DNA, CDR3 protein. D genes are given only for firm matches. Not all rows give a size; the values are once, few, many and, for expanded clones, a class.

size: NA; V: TRBV28; J: TRBJ1-5; D: NA; DNA: TGTGCCAGCAGCCTGGACAAACGAACCGATAGCAATCAGCCCCAGCATTTT; CDR3: CASSLDKRTDSNQPQHF
size: NA; V: TRBV10-3; J: TRBJ1-1; D: NA; DNA: TGTGCCACCCATAACGACCGGGGCGGCACTGAAGCTTTCTTT; CDR3: CATHNDRGGTEAFF
size: NA; V: TRBV21-1; J: TRBJ2-1; D: NA; DNA: TGTGCCAGCAGCAATTCCTGGACTAAACCCGTAAATGAGCAGTTCTTC; CDR3: CASSNSWTKPVNEQFF
size: NA; V: TRBV13; J: TRBJ1-1; D: TRBD1; DNA: TGTGCCAGCAGCCATCGACAGGGTCCCTCGGGTGATTTCTTT; CDR3: CASSHRQGPSGDFF
size: NA; V: TRBV18; J: TRBJ1-5; D: NA; DNA: TGTGCCAGCTCACCAAACTCCGGATTTGATCAGCCCCAGCATTTT; CDR3: CASSPNSGFDQPQHF
size: NA; V: TRBV11-2; J: TRBJ2-1; D: TRBD2; DNA: TGTGCCAGCAGCTTAGATGGCTTAGCGGGAGGGCCCTCCTACAATGAGCAGTTCTTC; CDR3: CASSLDGLAGGPSYNEQFF
size: NA; V: TRBV7-2; J: TRBJ2-3; D: TRBD2; DNA: TGTGCCAGCAGCTCAATCGGGACTAGGCCCTCAGATACGCAGTATTTT; CDR3: CASSSIGTRPSDTQYF
size: NA; V: TRBV5-4; J: TRBJ2-1; D: NA; DNA: TGTGCCAGCAGCCGTGGGGGGGCTAGCGGAAGGGATGAGCAGTTCTTC; CDR3: CASSRGGASGRDEQFF
size: once; V: TRBV11-2; J: TRBJ2-3; D: NA; DNA: TGTGCCAGCAGCAAATCACCCACAGATACGCAGTATTTT; CDR3: CASSKSPTDTQYF
size: NA; V: TRBV27; J: TRBJ2-7; D: NA; DNA: TGTGCCAGCAGCCCACGCCTATACTCCTACGAGCAGTACTTC; CDR3: CASSPRLYSYEQYF
size: once; V: TRBV27; J: TRBJ2-1; D: NA; DNA: TGTGCCAGCAGTTCCCCGTCCGTTGGGTACAATGAGCAGTTCTTC; CDR3: CASSSPSVGYNEQFF
size: NA; V: TRBV2; J: TRBJ1-4; D: NA; DNA: TGTGCCAGCAGTAATAGTCGGTATGAAAAACTGTTTTTT; CDR3: CASSNSRYEKLFF
size: NA; V: TRBV10-3; J: TRBJ2-7; D: TRBD1; DNA: TGTGCCATCAGCGAGGACAGGCTCTACGAGCAGTACTTC; CDR3: CAISEDRLYEQYF
size: NA; V: TRBV5-5; J: TRBJ2-7; D: TRBD1; DNA: TGTGCCAGCAGCTGGAGTGTGGACAGGGCTATCTACGAGCAGTACTTC; CDR3: CASSWSVDRAIYEQYF
size: NA; V: TRBV28; J: TRBJ2-1; D: TRBD2; DNA: TGTGCCACCCGCCCCCGGGGACTAGCGGTTAATGAGCAGTTCTTC; CDR3: CATRPRGLAVNEQFF
size: once; V: TRBV6-6; J: TRBJ2-7; D: NA; DNA: TGTGCCAGCAGTTACGTGTTGGGCGTTTCATACGAGCAGTACTTC; CDR3: CASSYVLGVSYEQYF
size: NA; V: TRBV9; J: TRBJ2-5; D: NA; DNA: TGTGCCAGCAGCGTAGAGAGCGGGGAGACCCAGTACTTC; CDR3: CASSVESGETQYF
size: NA; V: TRBV30; J: TRBJ1-3; D: NA; DNA: TGTGCCTGGAGTGTAGACAGCCTTGGAAACACCATATATTTT; CDR3: CAWSVDSLGNTIYF
size: NA; V: TRBV11-2; J: TRBJ2-7; D: NA; DNA: TGTGCCAGCAGCTTCCCCCGCCTAGCGCCCGAGCAGTACTTC; CDR3: CASSFPRLAPEQYF
size: NA; V: TRBV30; J: TRBJ1-5; D: NA; DNA: TGTGCCTGGAGTGGTGGTACAGACGGCAATCAGCCCCAGCATTTT; CDR3: CAWSGGTDGNQPQHF
size: NA; V: TRBV5-5; J: TRBJ1-1; D: TRBD1; DNA: TGTGCCAGCAGCTCGGGACAGGGATCCTTGGACACTGAAGCTTTCTTT; CDR3: CASSSGQGSLDTEAFF
size: NA; V: TRBV5-6; J: TRBJ2-1; D: NA; DNA: TGTGCCAGCACCCCGAGAGACCCGAGTTACAATGAGCAGTTCTTC; CDR3: CASTPRDPSYNEQFF
size: once; V: TRBV10-1; J: TRBJ2-4; D: NA; DNA: TGCGCCAGCAGTGAGGACAGCGAAGCCAAAAACATTCAGTACTTC; CDR3: CASSEDSEAKNIQYF
size: NA; V: TRBV28; J: TRBJ2-7; D: NA; DNA: TGTGCCAGCAGCGACGCGGGACGGACCTACGAGCAGTACTTC; CDR3: CASSDAGRTYEQYF
size: once; V: TRBV11-3; J: TRBJ2-1; D: NA; DNA: TGTGCCAGCAGCTCAACAGGTCCGGTCTACAATGAGCAGTTCTTC; CDR3: CASSSTGPVYNEQFF
size: once; V: TRBV5-1; J: TRBJ2-3; D: NA; DNA: TGCGCCAGCAGCTTTTCCCAGTTCCCAACAGATACGCAGTATTTT; CDR3: CASSFSQFPTDTQYF
size: NA; V: TRBV10-3; J: TRBJ1-5; D: NA; DNA: TGTGCCATCAGTGAGACGAGCAATCAGCCCCAGCATTTT; CDR3: CAISETSNQPQHF
size: NA; V: TRBV27; J: TRBJ2-7; D: TRBD2; DNA: TGTGCCAGCAGTTTCAGCGGGAGATCGTACGAGCAGTACTTC; CDR3: CASSFSGRSYEQYF
size: few; V: TRBV28; J: TRBJ1-2; D: NA; DNA: TGTGCCAGCAGTTGGGGGAACTATGGCTACACCTTC; CDR3: CASSWGNYGYTF
size: NA; V: TRBV5-1; J: TRBJ2-4; D: TRBD1; DNA: TGCGCCAGCAGATTAGGGACAGGCAAAAACATTCAGTACTTC; CDR3: CASRLGTGKNIQYF
size: NA; V: TRBV28; J: TRBJ2-3; D: NA; DNA: TGTGCCAGCAGTCGTAGCGGAACTAGCACAGATACGCAGTATTTT; CDR3: CASSRSGTSTDTQYF
size: once; V: TRBV9; J: TRBJ2-1; D: TRBD1; DNA: TGTGCCAGCAGCGTAGCTGGGACAGGGGCGTACAATGAGCAGTTCTTC; CDR3: CASSVAGTGAYNEQFF
size: NA; V: TRBV9; J: TRBJ2-7; D: NA; DNA: TGTGCCAGCAGCGTAGGGGGAACGGGGCCCCTCGAGCAGTACTTC; CDR3: CASSVGGTGPLEQYF
size: NA; V: TRBV6-1; J: TRBJ1-5; D: NA; DNA: TGTGCCAGCAGTGAAGCTGCAGCTGATCAGCCCCAGCATTTT; CDR3: CASSEAAADQPQHF
size: NA; V: TRBV18; J: TRBJ2-4; D: NA; DNA: TGTGCCAGCTCTACGGCGGTGGGGGGAAACATTCAGTACTTC; CDR3: CASSTAVGGNIQYF
size: NA; V: TRBV18; J: TRBJ2-3; D: TRBD2; DNA: TGTGCCAGCTCACCAAGCGGGAGGGCCGGGACAGATACGCAGTATTTT; CDR3: CASSPSGRAGTDTQYF
size: NA; V: TRBV5-1; J: TRBJ2-7; D: TRBD2; DNA: TGCGCCAGCAGCCGTAGCGGGAGTTACGAGCAGTACTTC; CDR3: CASSRSGSYEQYF
size: NA; V: TRBV2; J: TRBJ2-7; D: NA; DNA: TGTGCCAGTCGGGAGGGGGCGCGTAAAACCTACGAGCAGTACTTC; CDR3: CASREGARKTYEQYF
size: NA; V: TRBV11-3; J: TRBJ1-1; D: NA; DNA: TGTGCCAGCAGCTTAGTGCGTGACACTGAAGCTTTCTTT; CDR3: CASSLVRDTEAFF
size: once; V: TRBV28; J: TRBJ2-7; D: TRBD2; DNA: TGTGCCAGCGGATCAAGCGGGAGCTACGAGCAGTACTTC; CDR3: CASGSSGSYEQYF
size: NA; V: TRBV5-1; J: TRBJ2-1; D: NA; DNA: TGCGCCAGCAGCTTGGAGTGGACGAGCTCCTACAATGAGCAGTTCTTC; CDR3: CASSLEWTSSYNEQFF
size: NA; V: TRBV4-1; J: TRBJ2-2; D: NA; DNA: TGCGCCAGCAGCCAAGAGAGAACCAGGGCGAACACCGGGGAGCTGTTTTTT; CDR3: CASSQERTRANTGELFF
size: NA; V: TRBV2; J: TRBJ2-5; D: TRBD2; DNA: TGTGCCAGCAGTGACCGACTAGCGGGAGGAAAGACCCAGTACTTC; CDR3: CASSDRLAGGKTQYF
size: once; V: TRBV28; J: TRBJ2-7; D: NA; DNA: TGTGCCAGCAGTTTATTGGGGTTCCACGAGCAGTACTTC; CDR3: CASSLLGFHEQYF
size: NA; V: TRBV21-1; J: TRBJ1-1; D: NA; DNA: TGTGCCAGCAGCAAAATAGGCCATCCAGCTTTCTTT; CDR3: CASSKIGHPAFF
size: NA; V: TRBV5-6; J: TRBJ1-2; D: NA; DNA: TGTGCCAGCAGCTTGGATTGGCGGTATGGCTACACCTTC; CDR3: CASSLDWRYGYTF
size: NA; V: TRBV29-1; J: TRBJ2-2; D: NA; DNA: TGCAGCGTTCAGCGAGGGGGGGGTAACACCGGGGAGCTGTTTTTT; CDR3: CSVQRGGGNTGELFF
size: NA; V: TRBV19; J: TRBJ2-3; D: TRBD2; DNA: TGTGCCAGTAGACTAGCGGGATCAGATACGCAGTATTTT; CDR3: CASRLAGSDTQYF
size: once; V: TRBV7-2; J: TRBJ2-7; D: NA; DNA: TGTGCCAGCAGCTTAGTGTCGGCAGGGGTACACGAGCAGTACTTC; CDR3: CASSLVSAGVHEQYF
size: NA; V: TRBV7-9; J: TRBJ2-4; D: NA; DNA: TGTGCCAGCAGCTTACGGCTAGCGCTCGAAAGAGAGGACATTCAGTACTTC; CDR3: CASSLRLALEREDIQYF
size: NA; V: TRBV15; J: TRBJ2-1; D: NA; DNA: TGTGCCACCAGCAGAGATGGGTTCCAAATTAATGAGCAGTTCTTC; CDR3: CATSRDGFQINEQFF